In its sample, the clone carrying this T cell receptor (beta chain) was seen a few times. Its target is not known. The CDR3 has 14 residues. Deletions cut 3 bases from V and 6 bases from J, with 15 bases between. In germline, CDR1 is LGHNA, CDR2 YSLEER. The entry originates in a study of identical twins. Regarding the study as a whole: Insertion counts were lower in abundant cord blood beta clonotypes, a trend that memory repertoires did not show. Interpretation of the results relied on cross-sectional statistical analysis and not on following the same donors. The models systematically underestimated how much out-of-frame TCR alpha was shared in monozygotic twins.

With template switching, a universal primer site was added, and the cDNA carried unique molecular identifiers. TCRdb re-called the 5' RACE reads with MiXCR, one entry per CDR3 protein. The data show over 250,000 distinct CDR3 sequences, with just under 9.5% seen just once and 5.5% to 9% held by the top ten. These sequences were also reported in another study, on yellow fever vaccine responses in identical twins.

Sequenced input: CD8+ T cells sorted from blood. This sequence was found in a woman under 30 in good health. The V and J genes are TRBV4-3 and TRBJ2-7; D remains unclear. The CDR3: CASSQASSAREQYF. The CDR3 DNA reads as TGCGCCAGCAGCCAGGCATCGTCTGCCCGCGAGCAGTACTTC.